The rows below give T cell receptor beta chains drawn from one sample of a study of blood T cell repertoires in COVID-19. Only in-frame clones appear in the TCRdb table, and some are missing; sequencing was by immunoSEQ multiplex PCR. This table holds approximately 170,000 clones, approximately 90% found once. Material for sequencing was peripheral blood. Receptors originate from a man aged 25-45 years with acute or convalescent COVID-19. The conserved cysteine and the conserved F or W are not part of the CDR3 here. Only some rows state a clone size, as once, few, many or a class for expanded clones.

v_call	j_call	clone_size	cdr3_aa
TRBV2	TRBJ2-3	once	ASSHQTSGDVTDTQY
TRBV5-4	TRBJ2-1	.	ASSLGQVIYNEQF
TRBV28	TRBJ1-2	.	AIKPGWEVYGYT
TRBV5-5	TRBJ2-3	.	ASSFLSSTDTQY
TRBV9	TRBJ1-1	.	ASSVVGTDTEAF
TRBV7-8	TRBJ1-2	once	ASSWPGRNYGYT
TRBV29-1	TRBJ2-1	few	SGGRVSYNEQF
TRBV6-5	TRBJ2-2	.	ATGRDPNTGELF
TRBV24-1	TRBJ1-5	.	ATSDSTGRQPQH
TRBV5-1	TRBJ2-1	once	ASSPQGISSYNEQF
TRBV19	TRBJ1-2	.	ASSINGQLLNYGYT
TRBV27	TRBJ1-5	.	ASGRTGGNQPQH
TRBV7-8	TRBJ2-7	.	ASSQGVYEQY
TRBV2	TRBJ2-1	.	ASSERGIYEQF
TRBV5-4	TRBJ1-3	.	ASSLGVRPGNTIY
TRBV28	TRBJ2-3	.	ASSSASGGSDTQY
TRBV7-2	TRBJ1-5	few	ASSFKGAGGRPQH
TRBV2	TRBJ1-2	.	ASSPRQGDGYT
TRBV5-1	TRBJ1-1	.	ASSSTGVETEAF
TRBV6-5	TRBJ1-6	.	ASSYGTGLNSPLH
TRBV13	TRBJ1-3	few	ASSPKAGGRDTIY
TRBV5-4	TRBJ1-4	.	ASSVGQGVEKLF
TRBV5-1	TRBJ1-6	.	ASSLGGDRNSPLH
TRBV11-2	TRBJ1-2	.	ASSLSARGSGYT
TRBV18	TRBJ1-4	.	ASSQLGYSREKLF
TRBV7-9	TRBJ1-4	.	ASSLDRLEKLF
TRBV19	TRBJ2-2	.	ASSIGTEHTGELF
TRBV29-1	TRBJ1-1	.	SVLPGTGKTEAF
TRBV19	TRBJ2-7	once	ASSAGSSYEQY
TRBV2	TRBJ1-5	.	ASKWEGNQPQH
TRBV19	TRBJ1-1	.	ASRLELYAEAF
TRBV10-3	TRBJ2-3	.	AITRAGATDTQY
TRBV11-2	TRBJ2-4	.	ATAGGARNIQY
TRBV13	TRBJ2-3	.	ASSRGGAKKSTDTQY
TRBV14	TRBJ2-5	.	ASSQDRMRGGPETQY
TRBV28	TRBJ1-6	.	ASSPRDRVSPLH